Following are 23 T cell receptor beta chains from one sample sequenced in a study of blood T cell repertoires in COVID-19 (dated by TCRdb to 2020 to 2021). Libraries were constructed by the immunoSEQ multiplex PCR assay. Drawn from immuneACCESS, this table holds only the in-frame rearrangements with V and J called that TCRdb kept. Clones are partly lost; checked studies trace under half to an unresolved V gene and leave the rest unexplained. The sample includes around 260,000 clones, with approximately 85% observed a single time. About 4.3% of the sample is held by the ten biggest clonotypes. Sequencing was done on a sample of PBMCs or T cells enriched from blood (not recorded which). The receptors originated from a woman younger than 45 who had recovered from COVID-19.

This clone has just one count. The V and J genes are TRBV25-1 and TRBJ1-2; D may be TRBD1 (6 bases). This CDR3 contains 13 residues. Per germline, CDR1 MGHDK and CDR2 SYGVNS. V lost 7 bases, J lost 2 bases, and 11 bases lay in between. This CDR3 is CASNKGVNYGYTF. As DNA, the CDR3 is TGTGCCAGCAATAAGGGGGTAAACTATGGCTACACCTTC.

The CDR3 protein is CASSSRQGDGYTF. The CDR3 coding sequence is TGTGCCAGCTCATCGCGACAGGGAGATGGCTACACCTTC. The chain couples TRBV18 to TRBJ1-2; TRBD1 aligns across 7 bases. Germline CDR1 and CDR2: KGHSH and LQKENI. The CDR3 length is 13 residues. V trimming: 5 bases; J trimming: 6 bases; junction bases outside the gene matches: 6.

The genes are TRBV6-5 and TRBJ2-7, with D unclear. The germline V gene encodes CDR1 MNHEY and CDR2 SVGAGI. V dropped 2 bases and J dropped 2 bases, with 10 bases sitting between them. There are 14 residues in the CDR3. The CDR3: CASSYGRPTYEQYF. The CDR3 nucleotides read TGTGCCAGCAGTTACGGCAGGCCTACCTACGAGCAGTACTTC.

The chain couples TRBV11-2 to TRBJ2-7, with D perhaps TRBD2 (5 bases). This CDR3 is 15 amino acids long. Between the trimmed V and J ends, which lost 6 bases and 2 bases, there was a span of 17 bases. Per the germline V gene, CDR1 is SGHAT and CDR2 is FQNNGV. The CDR3 is CASSPWELITYEQYF. In nucleotides, the CDR3 is TGTGCCAGCAGTCCGTGGGAGTTGATAACCTACGAGCAGTACTTC.

This rearrangement joins TRBV5-6 to TRBJ2-3; D might be TRBD1 (6 bases). The V and J ends lost 1 base and 3 bases respectively, with 15 bases between them. CDR1 SGHDT and CDR2 YYEEEE come from the germline V gene. The CDR3 has 16 amino acids. This chain's CDR3 is CASSLTTGLRTDTQYF. The CDR3 DNA reads TGTGCCAGCAGCTTGACGACAGGATTAAGGACAGATACGCAGTATTTT.

The CDR3 sequence: CASSESQGYGYTF. Written as DNA, the CDR3 is TGTGCCAGCAGTGAATCGCAGGGCTATGGCTACACCTTC. The rearrangement uses TRBV12-3 or TRBV12-4 and TRBJ1-2, with D possibly matching TRBD1 (5 bases). There are 13 residues in the CDR3. V lost 5 bases to trimming and J lost 4 bases, with 11 bases between them.

The gene calls are TRBV3-1 (or the pseudogene TRBV3-2) and TRBJ2-5; D unresolved. Trimming removed 6 bases from V and 5 bases from J, with 13 bases in between. Germline V gene lookup returns CDR1 LGHDT and CDR2 YNNKEL (reference sequence). The CDR3 is 13 amino acids. CDR3: CASSFSSVETQYF. Here the CDR3 DNA reads TGTGCCAGCAGTTTTTCCTCGGTTGAGACCCAGTACTTC.

The chain recombines TRBV11-2 with TRBJ2-1; the match to TRBD2 covers 9 bases. The CDR3 is made up of 15 amino acids. Germline CDR1 SGHAT, CDR2 FQNNGV. V lost 5 bases and J lost 4; bases outside the gene matches: 6. The CDR3 is CASSGGTSTYNEQFF. CDR3 nucleotides: TGTGCCAGCAGCGGAGGGACTAGCACTTACAATGAGCAGTTCTTC. Together with reference TRBV11-2 and TRBJ2-1, the CDR3 gives the full variable domain: EAGVAQSPRYKIIEKRQSVAFWCNPISGHATLYWYQQILGQGPKLLIQFQNNGVVDDSQLPKDRFSAERLKGVDSTLKIQPAKLEDSAVYLCASSGGTSTYNEQFFGPGTRLTVL.

The rearrangement links TRBV19 to TRBJ2-1; 7 bases are a match to TRBD1. The CDR3 spans 13 residues. Germline values: CDR1 LNHDA, CDR2 SQIVND (reference sequence). Trimming removed 9 bases from V and 8 bases from J; junction bases left unmatched: 10. CDR3: CASSEQGSDEQFF. CDR3 DNA: TGTGCCAGCTCTGAACAGGGGTCGGATGAGCAGTTCTTC.

The V gene is TRBV5-6, the J gene TRBJ2-7; TRBD2 agrees at 7 bases. From germline, CDR1 is SGHDT and CDR2 YYEEEE. The CDR3 runs to 14 residues. J was trimmed by 2 bases and V by 7 bases; bases with no gene match: 9. The CDR3 reads CASVPWGGPYEQYF. The DNA of the CDR3 is TGTGCCAGCGTGCCCTGGGGGGGACCCTACGAGCAGTACTTC. Supplemented by reference TRBV5-6 and TRBJ2-7, the full variable domain reads DAGVTQSPTHLIKTRGQQVTLRCSPKSGHDTVSWYQQALGQGPQFIFQYYEEEERQRGNFPDRFSGHQFPNYSSELNVNALLLGDSALYLCASVPWGGPYEQYFGPGTRLTVT.

The chain combines TRBV30 with TRBJ2-3; the match to TRBD2 covers 7 bases. Germline loops: CDR1 GTSNPN, CDR2 SVGIG (reference sequence). Unmatched junction bases numbered 19, after V lost 8 bases and J lost 5 bases. CDR3 size: 16 residues. CDR3 DNA: TGTGCCGTCTCGGATGAGACCCATGCGGGGGTAGATACGCAGTATTTT. This translates into CAVSDETHAGVDTQYF. Full variable domain (rest looked up from reference TRBV30 and TRBJ2-3): SQTIHQWPATLVQPVGSPLSLECTVEGTSNPNLYWYRQAAGRGLQLLFYSVGIGQISSEVPQNLSASRPQDRQFILSSKKLLLSDSGFYLCAVSDETHAGVDTQYFGPGTRLTVL.

The chain recombines TRBV2 with TRBJ2-7; no firm D call. The CDR3 contains 13 residues. Germline V gene lookup returns CDR1 SNHLY and CDR2 FYNNEI. Trimming removed 4 bases at V and 6 bases at J, with 13 bases between. CDR3 amino acids: CASSAASRGEQYF. For the CDR3, the DNA is TGTGCCAGCAGTGCGGCCAGCCGAGGCGAGCAGTACTTC.

This clone turned up a few times. V gene TRBV24-1 combines with J gene TRBJ2-7; D is unresolved. CDR1 is KGHDR, CDR2 SFDVKD, per germline. The length of the CDR3 is 13 residues. Trimming shortened V by 5 bases and J by 0 bases, and 7 bases separated the two germline ends. The CDR3 DNA reads TGTGCCACCAGTGTCTCCAGCTCCTACGAGCAGTACTTC. Translating it yields CATSVSSSYEQYF.

The chain's CDR3 is CASSPRSGSWTWETQYF. CDR3 DNA: TGTGCCAGCAGCCCTCGCAGCGGGAGTTGGACCTGGGAGACCCAGTACTTC. The gene calls are TRBV9 and TRBJ2-5; 8 nucleotides match TRBD2. The germline V gene has CDR1 SGDLS and CDR2 YYNGEE. The V segment lost 4 bases and the J segment 5 bases; nucleotides outside the gene matches: 16. This CDR3 has 17 amino acids.

The chain joins TRBV7-3 to TRBJ2-3; 7 bases fit TRBD2. V dropped 3 bases and J dropped 4; count of bases not matched to a gene: 1. This CDR3 comprises 13 residues. From germline, CDR1 is SGHTA and CDR2 FQGTGA. The CDR3 DNA is TGTGCCAGCAGCTTCCGGGGGGCAGATACGCAGTATTTT. Translation gives CASSFRGADTQYF.

This clone was detected only once. The chain couples TRBV7-9 to TRBJ1-4; D possibly corresponds to TRBD1 (6 bases). The V end was cut by 5 bases, the J end by 0 bases, with 7 bases between. The CDR3 length is 14 residues. In germline, CDR1 is SEHNR, CDR2 FQNEAQ (reference sequence). The CDR3 DNA is TGTGCCAGCAGCCACAGGGCAACTAATGAAAAACTGTTTTTT. Amino acid sequence: CASSHRATNEKLFF.

The rearrangement links TRBV30 to TRBJ2-1; D remains unclear. The germline V gene encodes CDR1 GTSNPN and CDR2 SVGIG (reference sequence). This CDR3 contains 14 residues. Deletions cut 8 bases from V and 0 bases from J, with 14 bases between. The CDR3 sequence: CAGSRSVSYNEQFF. For the CDR3, the DNA is TGTGCCGGGTCTAGGTCCGTCTCCTACAATGAGCAGTTCTTC.

V and J are TRBV28 and TRBJ1-3; 7 bases are a match to TRBD1. Losses at the gene ends were 7 bases for V and 3 bases for J; bases not matched to a gene: 24. Germline loops: CDR1 MDHEN, CDR2 SYDVKM. CDR3 size: 20 residues. Written as DNA, the CDR3 is TGTGCCAGCACCGGCTGGGTCTCCGCAAAACAGGGGCAGCGTGGAAACACCATATATTTT. As protein: CASTGWVSAKQGQRGNTIYF.

This clone has just one count. The V gene is TRBV5-4, the J gene TRBJ2-5; D is undetermined. This CDR3 has 15 residues. From germline, CDR1 is SGHNT and CDR2 YYREEE (reference sequence). Trimming took 3 bases from V and 5 from J, leaving 17 bases between them. CDR3 amino acids: CASSSNRVLSETQYF. The DNA for the CDR3 is TGTGCCAGCAGCTCAAACCGGGTCTTGTCGGAGACCCAGTACTTC.

The V gene is TRBV5-4, the J gene TRBJ1-3; TRBD1 aligns across 7 bases. Germline-derived CDR1 and CDR2 are SGHNT and YYREEE (reference sequence). CDR3 length: 16 amino acids. The V gene end was trimmed by 5 bases and the J gene end by 4 bases; junction bases not matched to a gene: 12. The DNA for the CDR3 is TGTGCCAGCAGTTCCACGGGACAGATTTCCGGAAACACCATATATTTT. It translates to CASSSTGQISGNTIYF.

The rearrangement links TRBV28 to TRBJ1-1, with unresolved D. The length of the CDR3 is 13 residues. Per germline, CDR1 MDHEN and CDR2 SYDVKM. The V gene lost 5 bases and the J gene lost 6 bases, with 13 bases spanning the gap. CDR3 in amino acids: CASSRLPLPEAFF. The CDR3 DNA reads as TGTGCCAGCAGTCGACTACCGCTCCCTGAAGCTTTCTTT.

V is TRBV28 and J is TRBJ1-1, with D possibly being TRBD1 (5 bases). The V and J ends lost 1 base and 6 bases respectively, with 9 bases between them. In germline, CDR1 is MDHEN, CDR2 SYDVKM. CDR3 length: 13 amino acids. CDR3 region: CASSLYTGPEAFF. CDR3 coding DNA: TGTGCCAGCAGTTTATACACAGGTCCTGAAGCTTTCTTT.

The genes are TRBV30 and TRBJ2-3; 10 bases agree with TRBD1. This CDR3 contains 14 residues. The trim removed 4 bases at V and 4 bases at J, leaving 5 bases unmatched. Germline lookup yields CDR1 GTSNPN and CDR2 SVGIG (reference sequence). The DNA for the CDR3 is TGTGCCTGGAACCGGGACAGGGGATCAGATACGCAGTATTTT. Protein product: CAWNRDRGSDTQYF. The full variable domain, in which reference TRBV30 and TRBJ2-3 provide the parts outside the CDR3, is SQTIHQWPATLVQPVGSPLSLECTVEGTSNPNLYWYRQAAGRGLQLLFYSVGIGQISSEVPQNLSASRPQDRQFILSSKKLLLSDSGFYLCAWNRDRGSDTQYFGPGTRLTVL.